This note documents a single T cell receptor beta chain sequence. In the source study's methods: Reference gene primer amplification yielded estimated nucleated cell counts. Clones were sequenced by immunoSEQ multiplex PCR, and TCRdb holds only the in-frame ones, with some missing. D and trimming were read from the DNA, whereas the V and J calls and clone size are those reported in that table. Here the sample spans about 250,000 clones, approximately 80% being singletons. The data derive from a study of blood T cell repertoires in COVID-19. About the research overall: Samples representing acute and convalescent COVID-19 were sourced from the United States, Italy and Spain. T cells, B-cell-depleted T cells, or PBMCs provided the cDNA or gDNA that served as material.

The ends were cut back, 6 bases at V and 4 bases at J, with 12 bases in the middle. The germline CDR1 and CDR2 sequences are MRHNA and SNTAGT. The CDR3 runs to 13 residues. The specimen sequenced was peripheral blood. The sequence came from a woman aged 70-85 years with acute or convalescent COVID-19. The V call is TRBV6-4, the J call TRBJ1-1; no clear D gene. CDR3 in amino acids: CASRRAVGTEAFF. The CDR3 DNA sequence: TGTGCCAGCAGGCGGGCGGTGGGCACTGAAGCTTTCTTT.